This T cell receptor (beta chain) originates from a study of blood T cell repertoires in COVID-19. Profiling relied on immunoSEQ multiplex PCR, and the TCRdb table lists in-frame clones only, not all of them. The table shows about 200,000 clones, with over 85% occurring only once. Recruits, aged roughly 18 to 95 years, lived in 24 US areas. After removal of 0 bases from V and 4 bases from J, the junction contained 6 bases not matched to a gene. CDR1 and CDR2 (germline): MRHNA, SNTAGT. CDR3 length: 16 residues. The V and J genes are TRBV6-4 and TRBJ2-1, with 7 bases identical to TRBD2. The TCR sequence derives from a woman under 40 with acute COVID-19. The sample was PBMCs or T cells enriched from blood (not recorded which). Here the CDR3 DNA reads TGTGCCAGCAGTGACTCCCCGGGGGGAGGTTACAATGAGCAGTTCTTC. Amino acid sequence: CASSDSPGGGYNEQFF.